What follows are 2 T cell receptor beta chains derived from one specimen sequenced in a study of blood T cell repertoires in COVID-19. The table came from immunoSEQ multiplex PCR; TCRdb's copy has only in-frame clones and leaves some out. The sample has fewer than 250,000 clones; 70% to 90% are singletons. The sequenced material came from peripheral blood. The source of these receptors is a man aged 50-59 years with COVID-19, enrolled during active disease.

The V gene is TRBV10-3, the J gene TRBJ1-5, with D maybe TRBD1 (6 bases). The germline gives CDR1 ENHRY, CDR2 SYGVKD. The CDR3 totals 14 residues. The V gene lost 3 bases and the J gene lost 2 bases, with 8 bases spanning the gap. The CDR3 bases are TGTGCCATCAGTGAACAGGGTGGCAATCAGCCCCAGCATTTT. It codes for CAISEQGGNQPQHF.

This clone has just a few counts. CDR3 loop: CASSPKTGGRYEQYF. Written as DNA, the CDR3 is TGTGCCAGCAGCCCTAAGACAGGGGGAAGGTACGAGCAGTACTTC. V usage is TRBV4-2 and J usage is TRBJ2-7; 9 nucleotides match TRBD1. This CDR3 is built from 15 residues. From germline, CDR1 is LGHNA and CDR2 YNFKEQ. J was trimmed by 4 bases and V by 4 bases; bases with no gene match: 8.